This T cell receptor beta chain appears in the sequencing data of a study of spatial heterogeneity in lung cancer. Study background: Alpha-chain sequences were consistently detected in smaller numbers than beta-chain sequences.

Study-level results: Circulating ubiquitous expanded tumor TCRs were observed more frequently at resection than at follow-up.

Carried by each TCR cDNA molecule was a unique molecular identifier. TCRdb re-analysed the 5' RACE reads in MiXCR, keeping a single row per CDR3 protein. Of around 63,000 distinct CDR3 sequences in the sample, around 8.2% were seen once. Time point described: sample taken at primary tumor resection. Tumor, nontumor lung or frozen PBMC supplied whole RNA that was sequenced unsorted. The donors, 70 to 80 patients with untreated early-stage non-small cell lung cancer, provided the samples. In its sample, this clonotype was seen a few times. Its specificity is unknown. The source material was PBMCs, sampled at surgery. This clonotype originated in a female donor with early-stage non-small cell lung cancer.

In nucleotides, the CDR3 is TGTGCCAGCAGTCCGGACAGGGTCTCTGGAAACACCATATATTTT. It specifies CASSPDRVSGNTIYF. The chain carries TRBV7-2 and TRBJ1-3, with TRBD1 matching 8 bases. V gave up 6 bases and J gave up 0 bases; unmatched junction bases: 4. The CDR3 consists of 15 residues. The germline V gene encodes CDR1 SGHTA and CDR2 FQGNSA.